These 17 T cell receptor beta chains were sequenced from one sample in a study of T cells in Graves' hyperthyroidism and ophthalmopathy. TCR beta CDR3 regions were amplified from RNA. During a first-round RT-PCR of the TCR CDR3, the HTBI primer set was used. Each CDR3 protein is one row after TCRdb ran MiXCR on the multiplex PCR reads. Of roughly 570,000 distinct CDR3 sequences listed, around 46% are singletons. The specimen sequenced was peripheral blood or thyroid tissue (not recorded which). Receptors originate from an adult woman with Graves' disease, either hyperthyroidism or ophthalmopathy (not recorded which).

This clonotype occurred many times. The gene calls are TRBV6-1 and TRBJ1-2; TRBD1 is a possible D gene (5 bases). Trimming took off 6 bases at V and 4 bases at J, with 18 bases between the two ends. The germline gives CDR1 MNHNS, CDR2 SASEGT. The CDR3 has 15 residues. This CDR3 is CASSRHMTAGYGYTF. The CDR3, as DNA: TGTGCCAGCAGCCGTCACATGACAGCGGGCTATGGCTACACCTTC.

This clonotype was counted between two and nine times. The V gene is TRBV12-3 or TRBV12-4, the J gene TRBJ2-2; D uncertain. The CDR3 sequence is 12 residues long. The V end lost 3 bases, the J end lost 6 bases, and 5 bases lay between the germline ends. CDR3 loop: CASSFYPGELFF. CDR3 in DNA: TGTGCCAGCAGTTTTTACCCCGGGGAGCTGTTTTTT.

This clonotype showed up many times. The rearrangement links TRBV6-6 to TRBJ1-1, with TRBD1 matching over 9 bases. The V gene end was trimmed by 6 bases and the J gene end by 6 bases; junction bases not matched to a gene: 8. Germline lookup yields CDR1 MNHNY and CDR2 SVGAGI (reference sequence). CDR3 size: 14 residues. CDR3 residues: CASRSGQGRSEAFF. The CDR3 nucleotides read TGTGCCAGCAGGTCGGGACAGGGCAGATCTGAAGCTTTCTTT.

This clonotype was seen a handful of times. The V gene is TRBV30, the J gene TRBJ1-1; D gene uncertain. V shed 2 bases and J shed 7 bases, with 14 bases lying between them. There are 13 residues in the CDR3. Germline loops: CDR1 GTSNPN, CDR2 SVGIG (reference sequence). CDR3 amino acids: CAWSSSRRLEAFF. The CDR3, as DNA: TGTGCCTGGAGTAGCAGCCGACGGCTTGAAGCTTTCTTT. Variable domain in full (rest from reference TRBV30 and TRBJ1-1): SQTIHQWPATLVQPVGSPLSLECTVEGTSNPNLYWYRQAAGRGLQLLFYSVGIGQISSEVPQNLSASRPQDRQFILSSKKLLLSDSGFYLCAWSSSRRLEAFFGQGTRLTVV.

The sample holds many counts of this clonotype. This chain links TRBV4-1 with TRBJ2-2; TRBD2 is a possible D gene (6 bases). CDR3 length: 14 residues. V lost 3 bases and J lost 6, with 11 bases in between. Per the germline V gene, CDR1 is MGHRA and CDR2 is YSYEKL. The CDR3 loop reads CASSQTRLAGELFF. In DNA form, the CDR3 reads TGCGCCAGCAGCCAGACTAGATTGGCCGGGGAGCTGTTTTTT.

The rearrangement joins TRBV12-3 or TRBV12-4 to TRBJ1-2, with D maybe TRBD1 (5 bases). The V end was cut by 8 bases, the J end by 8 bases, with 12 bases between. The CDR3 sequence is 11 residues long. The DNA of the CDR3 is TGTGCCAGCGCTCAGGGACGCGGCTACACCTTC. It encodes CASAQGRGYTF.

The chain is built from TRBV9 and TRBJ2-5; TRBD2 matches at 7 bases. This CDR3 region has 15 residues. Germline V CDR1 and CDR2: SGDLS, YYNGEE. Trimming at V came to 3 bases and at J to 2 bases, leaving 7 bases not matched to a gene. CDR3 region: CASSADGGGQETQYF. The CDR3 region has the DNA TGTGCCAGCAGCGCTGACGGGGGAGGGCAAGAGACCCAGTACTTC.

CDR3 in DNA: TGTGCCAGCAGCTTACACCCAAGCTCCTATAATTCACCCCTCCACTTT. This encodes CASSLHPSSYNSPLHF. V gene TRBV11-1 combines with J gene TRBJ1-6; D unclear. The length of the CDR3 is 16 residues. CDR1 is SGHAT, CDR2 FQDESV, per germline (reference sequence). Trimming stripped 2 bases from V and 0 bases from J, with 8 bases between.

This clonotype appeared many times. This chain uses TRBV10-3 with TRBJ1-6; the D is unclear. Trimming removed 3 bases at V and 10 bases at J, with 7 bases between. The germline V gene encodes CDR1 ENHRY and CDR2 SYGVKD. CDR3 length: 12 amino acids. The CDR3 spells CAISDRVSPLHF. The CDR3 nucleotides read TGTGCCATCAGTGACCGGGTCTCACCCCTCCACTTT.

This clonotype was recorded many times. This rearrangement joins TRBV28 to TRBJ1-2, with 8 bases that match TRBD1. The CDR3 contains 14 residues. V shed 2 bases and J 8 bases; nucleotides not matched to a gene: 7. Per germline, CDR1 MDHEN and CDR2 SYDVKM. CDR3 DNA: TGTGCCAGCAGTTTAGGGCAGGGGGCGTGGGGCTACACCTTC. As protein: CASSLGQGAWGYTF.

The chain uses TRBV11-2 and TRBJ2-2; D is unclear. Trimming shortened V by 1 base and J by 8 bases, and 11 bases separated the two germline ends. Germline V CDR1 and CDR2: SGHAT, FQNNGV. The CDR3 has 14 amino acids. Here the CDR3 reads CASSLGSALGELFF. The CDR3 coding sequence is TGTGCCAGCAGCTTAGGATCGGCGTTAGGGGAGCTGTTTTTT.

The chain has TRBV20-1 and TRBJ1-6, with TRBD1 identical over 7 bases. Germline CDR1 DFQATT, CDR2 SNEGSKA (reference sequence). The CDR3 contains 14 residues. The V segment lost 0 bases and the J segment 7 bases; nucleotides outside the gene matches: 3. As DNA, the CDR3 is TGCAGTGCTAGAGATCAGGGGGTGAATTCACCCCTCCACTTT. It codes for CSARDQGVNSPLHF.

The genes are TRBV15 and TRBJ1-2; unclear D gene. CDR3 size: 14 residues. Germline V gives CDR1 LNHNV, CDR2 YYDKDF (reference sequence). The CDR3 is CALGVRTTGTGYTF. In DNA, the CDR3 is TGTGCTTTGGGCGTTCGGACCACCGGAACTGGCTACACCTTC.

J is TRBJ1-5 and V is TRBV4-1, with D tentatively TRBD1 (6 bases). Germline CDR1 is MGHRA and CDR2 is YSYEKL. CDR3 length: 14 residues. V shed 3 bases and J shed 6 bases, with 12 bases lying between them. The CDR3 sequence: CASSQGARGQPQHF. In DNA form, the CDR3 reads TGCGCCAGCAGCCAGGGGGCGCGTGGTCAGCCCCAGCATTTT.

In this sample, this clonotype turned up many times. V usage is TRBV7-8 and J usage is TRBJ2-2; D gene uncertain. This CDR3 has 13 residues. Deletions cut 1 base from V and 4 bases from J, with 4 bases between. Germline CDR1 is SGHVS and CDR2 is FQNEAQ. This chain's CDR3 is CASSLGPTGELFF. The DNA of the CDR3 is TGTGCCAGCAGCTTAGGACCCACCGGGGAGCTGTTTTTT.

The V and J genes are TRBV6-6 and TRBJ1-5, with 10 bases fitting TRBD1. V lost 4 bases and J lost 6; bases outside the gene matches: 3. This CDR3 region has 14 residues. Germline V CDR1 and CDR2: MNHNY, SVGAGI (reference sequence). The CDR3 DNA reads TGTGCCAGCAGTTCTGGGACAGGGGCTCAGCCCCAGCATTTT. It encodes CASSSGTGAQPQHF.

This chain connects TRBV2 to TRBJ1-2; no clear D gene. The CDR3 is 13 residues long. Germline V gene lookup returns CDR1 SNHLY and CDR2 FYNNEI. The V end was cut by 7 bases, the J end by 2 bases, with 11 bases between. The CDR3 sequence is CASKQRSNYGYTF. DNA of the CDR3: TGTGCCAGCAAACAAAGATCGAACTATGGCTACACCTTC.